This T cell receptor beta chain was recorded in a study of CD8 T cells in ankylosing spondylitis (dated by TCRdb to between 2016 and 2019). Turning to the overall study: The study profiled T cell receptor beta repertoires in healthy donors and ankylosing spondylitis patients to find disease-linked TCR variants. In total, the full study cohort was made up of about 110 healthy donors and approximately 24 ankylosing spondylitis patients. Peripheral blood was sampled, and synovial fluid was additionally collected from ankylosing spondylitis patients. Study-wide conclusions, independent of this receptor: A CD8+ phenotype was shown by the disease-linked clones, which were found at relatively low frequencies in peripheral blood. Some motif variants had previously been reported in the synovial fluid and blood of reactive arthritis patients, which suggests shared mechanisms of disease initiation. The disease-linked clones were reported to be significantly enriched in matched synovial fluid samples from ankylosing spondylitis patients. A TCR beta motif of seven or eight highly homologous amino acid variants appeared characteristic of blood from ankylosing spondylitis patients.

The CDR3 sequence holds 14 residues, the cysteine and phenylalanine included. Just CDR3 DNA is preserved here, 42 bases in frame from base 1. From the germline V gene, CDR1 is MDHEN and CDR2 is SYDVKM. Compared with germline, V lacks 6 bases and J lacks 7 bases; bases without a gene match: 12. With regard to this clonotype: This receptor's antigen is unknown. The record has no base qualities; no much larger clone is one base away.

The instrument given in TCRdb is Illumina HiSeq 2500. TCR beta libraries were prepared by quantitative 5'-RACE with molecular barcodes. The original methods were these. A new computational method, built on a probabilistic model of VDJ rearrangement, was used to identify disease-linked TCR variants. The raw public reads went through TCRdb reprocessing: fastp at Q25, MiXCR clone calling, in-frame beta chains kept. Entries that share a CDR3 protein sequence are merged under the most common genes and DNA. TCRdb, not the original authors, processed these V and J calls. This sample has fewer than 550,000 distinct CDR3 sequences in its table, and about 5.7% of those were observed once. The ten largest clones represent roughly 3.2% of the sample.

The sequenced sample consisted of blood, either unsorted or a sorted T cell fraction (not recorded which). The sequence is built from TRBV28 and TRBJ2-7; 7 central nucleotides agree with TRBD1. The TCR sequence derives from a male donor with ankylosing spondylitis. The base sequence is TGTGCCAGCAGCCACGACAGGGTGGCGCGGGAGCAGTACTTC. Its amino acids are CASSHDRVAREQYF.